The 28 T cell receptor beta chains below were found in one sample sequenced in a study of blood T cell repertoires in COVID-19. Generated by immunoSEQ multiplex PCR, the TCRdb table keeps only in-frame clones and is missing some. The table has 200,000 to 300,000 clones, around four fifths seen once. The specimen sequenced was PBMCs or T cells enriched from blood (not recorded which). These receptors were collected from a woman aged 40 to 49 who had been exposed to COVID-19.

Comment on this clone: The junction departs from the called germline gene at one end, perhaps through a read error. The chain joins TRBV19 to TRBJ1-1; D is perhaps TRBD1 (6 bases). This CDR3 spans 12 amino acids. Germline V lookup: CDR1 LNHDA, CDR2 SQIVND (reference sequence). The DNA of the CDR3 is TGTGCCAGTAGTATTCAAAGCCGGACAGCGCTGTTT. Its protein is CASSIQSRTALF.

J is TRBJ2-2 and V is TRBV18, with unresolved D. Germline V gene sequence: CDR1 KGHSH, CDR2 LQKENI. This CDR3 comprises 15 residues. The V gene lost 4 bases and the J gene lost 2 bases, with 11 bases spanning the gap. Here the CDR3 DNA reads TGTGCCAGCTCACTAACTTCCCAAAACACCGGGGAGCTGTTTTTT. This sequence encodes CASSLTSQNTGELFF.

This clone was seen only once. V is TRBV14 and J is TRBJ2-2; D is possibly TRBD2 (5 bases). CDR1 is SGHDN, CDR2 FVKESK, per germline. Deletions cut 3 bases from V and 12 bases from J, with 11 bases between. This CDR3 spans 12 amino acids. The CDR3 loop reads CASSQEVQKLFF. As DNA, the CDR3 is TGTGCCAGCAGCCAGGAGGTTCAAAAGCTGTTTTTT.

CDR3 coding DNA: TGTGCCAGCAGTGAAACCGGGATGGGGAACGAGCAGTACTTC. This encodes CASSETGMGNEQYF. This chain connects TRBV6-1 to TRBJ2-7; tentative D call: TRBD2 (5 bases). Trimming removed 2 bases from V and 5 bases from J, with 13 bases in between. The germline V gene has CDR1 MNHNS and CDR2 SASEGT. This CDR3 has 14 residues.

The chain recombines TRBV3-1 (or the pseudogene TRBV3-2) with TRBJ1-6; the D is unclear. V lost 4 bases, J lost 10 bases, and 8 bases lay in between. CDR1 LGHDT and CDR2 YNNKEL come from the germline V gene (reference sequence). The CDR3 sequence is 12 residues long. The CDR3 DNA sequence: TGTGCCAGCAGCCCCCGCCGGTCACCCCTCCACTTT. It specifies CASSPRRSPLHF.

J is TRBJ2-1 and V is TRBV6-2 or TRBV6-3, with 13 bases that match TRBD2. V shed 6 bases and J 9 bases; nucleotides not matched to a gene: 8. CDR1 MNHEY and CDR2 SVGEGT come from the germline V gene. There are 15 residues in the CDR3. Written as DNA, the CDR3 is TGTGCCAGCAGCGCCGGACTAGCGGGGGAAGCTGAGCAGTTCTTC. Translating it yields CASSAGLAGEAEQFF.

V is TRBV6-1 and J is TRBJ1-5; TRBD1 matches 10 bases. The junction had 9 bases not matched to a gene; V was cut back by 2 bases and J by 11 bases. CDR3 size: 15 residues. CDR1 is MNHNS, CDR2 SASEGT, per germline. CDR3 nucleotide sequence: TGTGCCAGCAGTGAATCAGGACAGGGGGGGGAAGCCCAGCATTTT. Encoded protein: CASSESGQGGEAQHF.

With regard to this clone: Other DNA sequences from this sample encode an identical CDR3 as well. V usage is TRBV2 and J usage is TRBJ2-7; 9 bases line up with TRBD1. This CDR3 has 13 amino acids. Germline loops: CDR1 SNHLY, CDR2 FYNNEI. The junction had 2 bases not matched to a gene; V was cut back by 6 bases and J by 2 bases. The CDR3 loop reads CASRGQGTYEQYF. CDR3 nucleotide sequence: TGTGCCAGCAGGGGACAGGGAACCTACGAGCAGTACTTC.

CDR3 protein: CASSLTPNTEAFF. CDR3 DNA: TGCGCCAGCAGCTTGACACCTAACACTGAAGCTTTCTTT. The V gene is TRBV5-1, the J gene TRBJ1-1; D is unresolved. Between the trimmed V and J ends, which lost 1 base and 2 bases, there was a span of 6 bases. The CDR3 spans 13 residues. Per the germline V gene, CDR1 is SGHRS and CDR2 is YFSETQ. The full variable domain, with the rest looked up from reference TRBV5-1 and TRBJ1-1, is KAGVTQTPRYLIKTRGQQVTLSCSPISGHRSVSWYQQTPGQGLQFLFEYFSETQRNKGNFPGRFSGRQFSNSRSEMNVSTLELGDSALYLCASSLTPNTEAFFGQGTRLTVV.

The chain couples TRBV11-3 to TRBJ1-3; D is undetermined. This CDR3 spans 12 amino acids. The V end lost 5 bases, the J end lost 4 bases, and 6 bases lay between the germline ends. Germline CDR1 is SGHNT and CDR2 is YENEEA. The DNA of the CDR3 is TGTGCCAGCAGCAACGGGGGAAACACCATATATTTT. Amino acid sequence: CASSNGGNTIYF.

As concerns this clone: The same CDR3 also results from other DNA sequences found in this sample. J is TRBJ1-1 and V is TRBV3-1 (or the pseudogene TRBV3-2); D is uncertain. V lost 3 bases and J lost 1, with 6 bases in between. The germline V gene has CDR1 LGHDT and CDR2 YNNKEL (reference sequence). The CDR3 runs to 13 residues. This chain's CDR3 is CASSHGENTEAFF. In DNA form, the CDR3 reads TGTGCCAGCAGCCACGGAGAGAACACTGAAGCTTTCTTT.

CDR3 residues: CASSLDMATYGYTF. The CDR3 DNA sequence: TGTGCCAGTAGTCTCGACATGGCTACCTATGGCTACACCTTC. The chain has TRBV19 and TRBJ1-2; no definite D call. Trimming cost V 5 bases and J 4 bases, with 14 bases left between them. The germline CDR1 and CDR2 sequences are LNHDA and SQIVND (reference sequence). The CDR3 covers 14 residues.

The chain is built from TRBV5-1 and TRBJ1-2; the D gene is possibly TRBD1 (5 bases). CDR1 is SGHRS, CDR2 YFSETQ, per germline. V lost 1 base and J lost 4, with 11 bases in between. The CDR3 has 14 amino acids. The CDR3 here is CASSLSQGGYGYTF. The CDR3 bases are TGCGCCAGCAGCTTGAGCCAGGGAGGCTATGGCTACACCTTC.

This rearrangement joins TRBV6-1 to TRBJ1-3; TRBD1 is a possible D gene (5 bases). V dropped 2 bases and J dropped 4 bases, with 12 bases sitting between them. The CDR3 runs 15 residues. Per germline, CDR1 MNHNS and CDR2 SASEGT. DNA for the CDR3: TGTGCCAGCAGTGAATATATGGCAGGGGGAAACACCATATATTTT. Its protein is CASSEYMAGGNTIYF.

This chain uses TRBV19 with TRBJ2-1, with 7 bases identical to TRBD2. The CDR3 sequence is 14 residues long. The V gene end was trimmed by 5 bases and the J gene end by 8 bases; junction bases not matched to a gene: 9. Germline CDR1 and CDR2: LNHDA and SQIVND (reference sequence). CDR3 DNA sequence: TGTGCCAGTAGTTCCCCGTGGGGGGGGGATGAGCAGTTCTTC. Its protein product is CASSSPWGGDEQFF.

With respect to this clone: One end of the junction is discordant with germline, which a read error may explain. J is TRBJ1-1 and V is TRBV9; 10 nucleotides align to TRBD1. Germline V gives CDR1 SGDLS, CDR2 YYNGEE. The CDR3 spans 19 residues. The CDR3 region has the DNA TGTGCCAGCGTGGGCCCCTTGAGATCGACAGGGGGCGTGAAAACTGAAGCTTTCTTT. Its protein product is CASVGPLRSTGGVKTEAFF.

This chain connects TRBV6-5 to TRBJ2-7, with 8 bases that match TRBD2. The CDR3 runs 14 residues. The germline CDR1 and CDR2 sequences are MNHEY and SVGAGI. The V gene end was trimmed by 8 bases and the J gene end by 5 bases; junction bases not matched to a gene: 11. The CDR3 loop reads CASSPGGGRDEQYF. For the CDR3, the DNA is TGTGCCAGCTCCCCCGGGGGGGGACGGGACGAGCAGTACTTC.

J is TRBJ1-3 and V is TRBV6-5; the match to TRBD1 covers 10 bases. J lost 8 bases, V lost 2 bases, and 9 bases had no gene match. From germline, CDR1 is MNHEY and CDR2 SVGAGI. This CDR3 comprises 16 residues. The CDR3 region is CASSYATGGPAHTIYF. Written as DNA, the CDR3 is TGTGCCAGCAGTTACGCGACAGGGGGCCCGGCCCACACCATATATTTT.

This chain joins TRBV28 and TRBJ1-6; no clear D. The CDR3 totals 16 residues. Germline lookup yields CDR1 MDHEN and CDR2 SYDVKM. Trimming removed 3 bases from V and 10 bases from J, with 19 bases in between. The CDR3 loop reads CASSFRMVWRGSPLHF. CDR3 DNA sequence: TGTGCCAGCAGTTTCAGGATGGTCTGGCGGGGATCACCCCTCCACTTT. The full variable domain, rest sourced from reference TRBV28 and TRBJ1-6, is DVKVTQSSRYLVKRTGEKVFLECVQDMDHENMFWYRQDPGLGLRLIYFSYDVKMKEKGDIPEGYSVSREKKERFSLILESASTNQTSMYLCASSFRMVWRGSPLHFGNGTRLTVT.

This clone was counted once. The chain links TRBV7-9 to TRBJ1-1, with D possibly TRBD1 on 5 matching bases. The germline V and J ends were trimmed by 5 bases and 11 bases, with 15 bases remaining between them. This CDR3 is 12 amino acids long. CDR1 is SEHNR, CDR2 FQNEAQ, per germline (reference sequence). CDR3 sequence reads: CASSRDSKVAFF. The DNA for the CDR3 is TGTGCCAGCAGCCGGGACTCGAAGGTCGCTTTCTTT. The full variable domain, rest sourced from reference TRBV7-9 and TRBJ1-1, is DTGVSQNPRHKITKRGQNVTFRCDPISEHNRLYWYRQTLGQGPEFLTYFQNEAQLEKSRLLSDRFSAERPKGSFSTLEIQRTEQGDSAMYLCASSRDSKVAFFGQGTRLTVV.

Notes on this clone: Distinct nucleotide sequences in the sample also encode this CDR3. The chain has TRBV9 and TRBJ1-2; 7 bases match TRBD1. This CDR3 spans 13 amino acids. Germline loops: CDR1 SGDLS, CDR2 YYNGEE. With V trimmed by 0 bases and J by 6 bases, 2 bases remained unmatched. The chain's CDR3 is CASSVGQGDGYTF. The DNA for the CDR3 is TGTGCCAGCAGCGTAGGGCAGGGGGATGGCTACACCTTC.

The chain uses TRBV5-1 and TRBJ1-4; maybe TRBD1 (5 bases). V lost 8 bases and J lost 0, with 17 bases in between. The CDR3 is 16 residues long. Germline V gene sequence: CDR1 SGHRS, CDR2 YFSETQ. The CDR3 region is CASKLQAGSTNEKLFF. CDR3 DNA: TGCGCCAGTAAACTTCAGGCAGGGTCAACTAATGAAAAACTGTTTTTT.

This sequence joins TRBV5-1 and TRBJ2-3, with TRBD2 matching over 11 bases. Looked up from germline, CDR1 is SGHRS and CDR2 is YFSETQ. This CDR3 region has 17 residues. With V trimmed by 0 bases and J by 4 bases, 7 bases remained unmatched. The CDR3 DNA follows: TGCGCCAGCAGCTTGGGTTATACGGGACTAGCGGCAGATACGCAGTATTTT. It is translated as CASSLGYTGLAADTQYF.

The chain uses TRBV11-2 and TRBJ2-3; 7 nucleotides match TRBD2. CDR1 is SGHAT, CDR2 FQNNGV, per germline. The J segment lost 2 bases and the V segment lost 5 bases, leaving 13 bases of the junction unmatched. CDR3 size: 17 residues. The CDR3 here is CASSAPVSGVFTDTQYF. The CDR3 DNA reads as TGTGCCAGCAGCGCCCCGGTCAGCGGGGTCTTCACAGATACGCAGTATTTT.

V usage is TRBV28 and J usage is TRBJ2-7; 8 positions agree with TRBD2. Germline V gives CDR1 MDHEN, CDR2 SYDVKM. V trimming: 2 bases; J trimming: 2 bases; junction bases outside the gene matches: 8. This CDR3 comprises 16 residues. CDR3 coding DNA: TGTGCCAGCAGTTTAGGTCGCTCAGCGGGGGCCTACGAGCAGTACTTC. Protein sequence: CASSLGRSAGAYEQYF.

This clone was counted once. The CDR3 region has the DNA TGTGCCAGCAGCCCAGGGGGCTATTCACCCCTCCACTTT. Protein product: CASSPGGYSPLHF. This rearrangement joins TRBV11-3 to TRBJ1-6; the match to TRBD1 covers 8 bases. The germline V gene encodes CDR1 SGHNT and CDR2 YENEEA. V lost 5 bases, J lost 8 bases, and 2 bases stayed unmatched. CDR3 size: 13 residues.

The V and J genes are TRBV30 and TRBJ2-1; the D is unclear. CDR3 length equals 15 residues. V was clipped by 2 bases and J by 5 bases, with 16 bases between them. CDR1 is GTSNPN, CDR2 SVGIG, per germline (reference sequence). CDR3 DNA sequence: TGTGCCTGGAGTATCCGGAGTTCAGTCAACAATGAGCAGTTCTTC. The encoded protein is CAWSIRSSVNNEQFF.

The chain has TRBV30 and TRBJ2-1; D perhaps matches TRBD1 (6 bases). Between the trimmed V and J ends, which lost 1 base and 12 bases, there was a span of 10 bases. Germline-derived CDR1 and CDR2 are GTSNPN and SVGIG (reference sequence). This CDR3 is built from 11 residues. CDR3 sequence (DNA): TGTGCCTGGAGTGACAGGGAAGGGCAGTTCTTC. Translating gives CAWSDREGQFF.